Below, 16 T cell receptor beta chains from the same sample are listed, as sequenced in a study of CD8+ T cells in alopecia areata. RNA was extracted and reverse transcribed into cDNA as the sequencing template. Clones were read by immunoSEQ multiplex PCR, and TCRdb kept only the in-frame ones, dropping some. The table records 130,000 or so clones, around 49% of them present only once. The starting material was CD8+ T cells sorted from blood, obtained at week 0. These receptors came from a human donor with alopecia areata.

This clone occurred a few times. This chain uses TRBV25-1 with TRBJ2-5; 8 bases fit TRBD1. V was pared by 6 bases and J by 1 base, with 4 bases of the junction left unmatched. This CDR3 has 14 amino acids. Germline V gene data show CDR1 as MGHDK and CDR2 as SYGVNS. The CDR3 protein is CASSPTGAQETQYF. The CDR3 region has the DNA TGTGCCAGCAGCCCGACAGGGGCCCAAGAGACCCAGTACTTC.

CDR3 nucleotides: TGTGCCAGCAGCAAGATAGCGGGGAACCTCTACGAGCAGTACTTC. Encoded protein: CASSKIAGNLYEQYF. V gene TRBV14 combines with J gene TRBJ2-7, with TRBD2 matching 8 bases. Germline V gene sequence: CDR1 SGHDN, CDR2 FVKESK. With V trimmed by 5 bases and J by 3 bases, 9 bases remained unmatched. The CDR3 runs 15 residues.

The rearrangement uses TRBV29-1 and TRBJ1-2; possible D gene TRBD1, 5 bases. Germline V lookup: CDR1 SQVTM, CDR2 ANQGSEA. The CDR3 is made up of 14 amino acids. Trimming stripped 4 bases from V and 3 bases from J, with 15 bases between. CDR3 DNA: TGCAGCGTTGTGGAGAGTCGGGGGGACTATGGCTACACCTTC. Its protein is CSVVESRGDYGYTF.

This clone was found a few times. The chain joins TRBV2 to TRBJ1-2, with D possibly matching TRBD1 (6 bases). Trimming took off 6 bases at V and 5 bases at J, with 19 bases between the two ends. The CDR3 length is 15 residues. Germline V gives CDR1 SNHLY, CDR2 FYNNEI. The CDR3 spells CASRETGGVRYGYTF. Here the CDR3 DNA reads TGTGCCAGCAGGGAGACAGGAGGAGTACGATATGGCTACACCTTC.

The gene calls are TRBV29-1 and TRBJ1-2; no reliable D call. Trimming removed 5 bases at V and 3 bases at J, with 7 bases between. The CDR3 runs 11 residues. Germline CDR1 SQVTM, CDR2 ANQGSEA. Written as DNA, the CDR3 is TGCAGCGTTTTGTTAGACTATGGCTACACCTTC. As protein: CSVLLDYGYTF.

This clone was counted only a few times. The CDR3 DNA reads TGTGCCAGCAGTTATGTCAGCGGGGGGCAAGAGACCCAGTACTTC. Amino acid sequence: CASSYVSGGQETQYF. The chain couples TRBV6-5 to TRBJ2-5; 9 bases line up with TRBD2. CDR1 MNHEY and CDR2 SVGAGI come from the germline V gene. Trimming at V came to 3 bases and at J to 2 bases, leaving 4 bases not matched to a gene. This CDR3 has 15 amino acids.

This clone appeared a few times. The chain links TRBV4-3 to TRBJ1-2; TRBD1 matches 7 bases. Germline V gives CDR1 LGHNA, CDR2 YSLEER. This CDR3 has 16 amino acids. With V trimmed by 0 bases and J by 4 bases, 8 bases remained unmatched. As DNA, the CDR3 is TGCGCCAGCAGCCAAGAGTGGGCAGGGGGAGGCTATGGCTACACCTTC. It yields the protein CASSQEWAGGGYGYTF.

This clone was found a few times. CDR3 region: CAWQTGKLFVNTEAFF. CDR3 bases: TGTGCCTGGCAAACAGGGAAGTTGTTTGTGAACACTGAAGCTTTCTTT. The chain uses TRBV30 and TRBJ1-1; D is possibly TRBD1 (6 bases). The germline V and J ends were trimmed by 5 bases and 0 bases, with 19 bases remaining between them. From germline, CDR1 is GTSNPN and CDR2 SVGIG (reference sequence). The CDR3 sequence is 16 residues long.

The chain combines TRBV9 with TRBJ2-1; 10 bases map to TRBD2. The CDR3 has 15 residues. Per germline, CDR1 SGDLS and CDR2 YYNGEE. The ends lost 4 bases at V and 7 bases at J; junction bases unmatched: 8. For the CDR3, the DNA is TGTGCCAGCAGCCCTTCAGCGGGGGGGCAGAATGAGCAGTTCTTC. Amino acids: CASSPSAGGQNEQFF.

The chain recombines TRBV30 with TRBJ2-7, with D perhaps being TRBD1 or TRBD2 (5 bases each). This CDR3 has 13 amino acids. CDR1 GTSNPN and CDR2 SVGIG come from the germline V gene (reference sequence). Trimming left V 5 bases short and J 3 bases short, with 14 bases between. CDR3 residues: CAWGDGSDYEQYF. CDR3 sequence (DNA): TGTGCCTGGGGGGACGGATCGGACTACGAGCAGTACTTC.

The chain joins TRBV6-5 to TRBJ2-1; D is unresolved. The germline V gene has CDR1 MNHEY and CDR2 SVGAGI. The CDR3 is 16 amino acids. The V and J ends lost 0 bases and 3 bases respectively, with 12 bases between them. In nucleotides, the CDR3 is TGTGCCAGCAGTTACTCGGAAGGGATCAGCTACAATGAGCAGTTCTTC. This sequence encodes CASSYSEGISYNEQFF.

A few counts support this clone. The gene calls are TRBV7-9 and TRBJ2-3; 8 bases are a match to TRBD2. Per germline, CDR1 SEHNR and CDR2 FQNEAQ (reference sequence). Trimming removed 2 bases from V and 1 base from J; junction bases left unmatched: 5. The CDR3 is made up of 16 amino acids. The CDR3 region has the DNA TGTGCCAGCAGCTTATCCTCGCGGGGGGGCACAGATACGCAGTATTTT. The encoded protein is CASSLSSRGGTDTQYF.

This clone was seen more than once but under ten times. The V call is TRBV4-2, the J call TRBJ1-2, with a tentative D call TRBD1 (6 bases). The CDR3 sequence is 12 residues long. Trimming took 4 bases from V and 10 from J, leaving 13 bases between them. CDR1 and CDR2 from the germline V gene are LGHNA and YNFKEQ. CDR3 in DNA: TGTGCCAGCAGCCCACCGACAGGAGACTACACCTTC. This codes for CASSPPTGDYTF.

This chain uses TRBV27 with TRBJ1-2, with a weak D call TRBD1 (6 bases). The CDR3 consists of 16 residues. Germline assignment: CDR1 MNHEY and CDR2 SMNVEV (reference sequence). Trimming stripped 6 bases from V and 1 base from J, with 18 bases between. In nucleotides, the CDR3 is TGTGCCAGCAGCCCCTCGACAGGCAATGTTAACTATGGCTACACCTTC. Its translation is CASSPSTGNVNYGYTF.

The table lists this clone with a few counts. This chain uses TRBV19 with TRBJ1-1, with D unclear. CDR1 is LNHDA and CDR2 is SQIVND in the germline V gene (reference sequence). Between the trimmed V and J ends, which lost 10 bases and 4 bases, there was a span of 13 bases. This CDR3 comprises 12 residues. CDR3 sequence: CATRNGFTEAFF. The CDR3 nucleotides read TGTGCCACGCGGAACGGTTTCACTGAAGCTTTCTTT.

There are many counts of this clone. The rearrangement links TRBV6-1 to TRBJ2-7; 11 bases are a match to TRBD2. The germline CDR1 and CDR2 sequences are MNHNS and SASEGT. The CDR3 length is 14 residues. The ends lost 3 bases at V and 2 bases at J; junction bases unmatched: 0. CDR3 in amino acids: CASSDSGGAYEQYF. As DNA, the CDR3 is TGTGCCAGCAGTGATAGCGGGGGGGCCTACGAGCAGTACTTC.